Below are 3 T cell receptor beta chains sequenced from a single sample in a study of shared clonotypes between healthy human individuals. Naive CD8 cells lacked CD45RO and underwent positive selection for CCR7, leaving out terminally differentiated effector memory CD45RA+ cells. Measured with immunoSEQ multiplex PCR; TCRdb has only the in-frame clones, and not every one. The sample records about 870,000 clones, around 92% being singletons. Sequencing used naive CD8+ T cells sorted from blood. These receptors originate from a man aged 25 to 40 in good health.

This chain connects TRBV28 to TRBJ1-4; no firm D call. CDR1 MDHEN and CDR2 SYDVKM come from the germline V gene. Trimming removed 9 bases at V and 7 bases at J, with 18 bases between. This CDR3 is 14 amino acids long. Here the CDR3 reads CASLRAPEGEKLFF. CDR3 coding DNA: TGTGCCAGTCTCCGGGCCCCGGAGGGTGAAAAACTGTTTTTT. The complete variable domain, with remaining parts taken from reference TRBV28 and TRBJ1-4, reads DVKVTQSSRYLVKRTGEKVFLECVQDMDHENMFWYRQDPGLGLRLIYFSYDVKMKEKGDIPEGYSVSREKKERFSLILESASTNQTSMYLCASLRAPEGEKLFFGSGTQLSVL.

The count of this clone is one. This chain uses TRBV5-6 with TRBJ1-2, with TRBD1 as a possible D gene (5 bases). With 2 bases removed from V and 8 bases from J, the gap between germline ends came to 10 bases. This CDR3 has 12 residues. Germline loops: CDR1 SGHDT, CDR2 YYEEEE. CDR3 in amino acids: CASSFGGDGYTF. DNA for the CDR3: TGTGCCAGCAGCTTCGGGGGTGACGGCTACACCTTC.

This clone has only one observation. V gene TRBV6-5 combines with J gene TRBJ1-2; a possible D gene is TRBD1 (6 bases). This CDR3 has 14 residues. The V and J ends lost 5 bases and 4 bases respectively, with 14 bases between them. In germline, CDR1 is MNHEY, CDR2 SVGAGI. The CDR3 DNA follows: TGTGCCAGCAGTCTACGCGGGACACCCTATGGCTACACCTTC. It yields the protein CASSLRGTPYGYTF.